This T cell receptor beta chain was sequenced for a study of blood T cell repertoires in COVID-19. Study-level information: Sites across the United States, Italy and Spain contributed samples from acute and convalescent COVID-19. Sources were T cells, B-cell-depleted T cells, or PBMCs; the material itself was cDNA or gDNA.

V was pared by 2 bases and J by 0 bases, with 5 bases of the junction left unmatched. Germline values: CDR1 MDHEN, CDR2 SYDVKM. The CDR3 is 17 residues long. Original processing methods: Estimates of nucleated cell counts were drawn from the amplification of reference gene primers. Measured with immunoSEQ multiplex PCR; TCRdb has only the in-frame clones, and not every one. For V, J and clone size, that table is used; D and trimming come from the DNA. The sample contains roughly 40,000 clones, around 82% of which appear only once. The table lists this clone with a few counts. This chain uses TRBV28 with TRBJ2-1, with 9 bases lining up with TRBD2. The material sequenced was peripheral blood. The TCR originated in a woman of 80 years or more with acute or convalescent COVID-19. The CDR3 DNA follows: TGTGCCAGCAGTTTACTGGCGGGAGGGCCCTCCTACAATGAGCAGTTCTTC. Translated, it gives CASSLLAGGPSYNEQFF. Full variable domain (remainder filled in from reference TRBV28 and TRBJ2-1): DVKVTQSSRYLVKRTGEKVFLECVQDMDHENMFWYRQDPGLGLRLIYFSYDVKMKEKGDIPEGYSVSREKKERFSLILESASTNQTSMYLCASSLLAGGPSYNEQFFGPGTRLTVL.